Each of the 28 T cell receptor beta chains below was sequenced from the same sample in a study of T-cell reconstitution after alpha-beta-depleted transplantation in children (dated by TCRdb to 2016 to 2017). The library was produced with PCR. This sample was sequenced with an Illumina HiSeq 2500. TCR libraries were prepared with molecular barcoding, using unique molecular identifiers to normalize TCRbeta repertoire quantification. TCRdb trimmed public reads at Q25 via fastp, called clones via MiXCR and kept in-frame beta chains. Each record represents a unique CDR3 protein, reported with the most common genes and DNA among its rows. This sample has 420,000 or so distinct CDR3 sequences in its table, and roughly 11% of those were observed once. Roughly 6% of the sample rests with the top ten. Specimen: PBMCs from the stem cell graft donor, collected from the stem cell graft. Receptor source: a human donor who donated a stem cell graft to a child with acute myeloid leukemia.

This clonotype was seen a few times. V gene TRBV9 combines with J gene TRBJ2-7, with D possibly matching TRBD1 (6 bases). The germline V gene has CDR1 SGDLS and CDR2 YYNGEE. With 0 bases removed from V and 4 bases from J, the gap between germline ends came to 14 bases. The CDR3 has 15 amino acids. The CDR3 loop reads CASSVAQGLSYEQYF. The CDR3 bases are TGTGCCAGCAGCGTAGCTCAGGGGCTCTCGTACGAGCAGTACTTC.

This clonotype was detected a few times. V gene TRBV12-3 or TRBV12-4 combines with J gene TRBJ1-5, with 9 bases fitting TRBD1. The CDR3 has 13 residues. With V trimmed by 6 bases and J by 8 bases, 5 bases remained unmatched. The CDR3 loop reads CASRGQGTEPQHF. CDR3 DNA sequence: TGTGCCAGCAGAGGACAGGGGACGGAGCCCCAGCATTTT.

This clonotype was counted between two and nine times. This rearrangement joins TRBV19 to TRBJ1-2; 8 bases align to TRBD1. Germline V lookup: CDR1 LNHDA, CDR2 SQIVND (reference sequence). The CDR3 contains 14 residues. V lost 2 bases and J lost 7; bases outside the gene matches: 6. CDR3 bases: TGTGCCAGTAGTATAACCGGGGACAGGCTTGGCTACACCTTC. The encoded protein is CASSITGDRLGYTF. Full variable domain (outside the CDR3, taken from reference TRBV19 and TRBJ1-2): DGGITQSPKYLFRKEGQNVTLSCEQNLNHDAMYWYRQDPGQGLRLIYYSQIVNDFQKGDIAEGYSVSREKKESFPLTVTSAQKNPTAFYLCASSITGDRLGYTFGSGTRLTVV.

The chain is built from TRBV7-2 and TRBJ1-1; 7 bases fit TRBD1. Germline V gene data show CDR1 as SGHTA and CDR2 as FQGNSA. V lost 5 bases to trimming and J lost 2 bases; unmatched junction nucleotides: 5. CDR3 length equals 14 residues. CDR3: CASSPDRSNTEAFF. As DNA, the CDR3 is TGTGCCAGCAGCCCGGACAGGTCCAACACTGAAGCTTTCTTT. The variable domain in full, completed from reference TRBV7-2 and TRBJ1-1, reads GAGVSQSPSNKVTEKGKDVELRCDPISGHTALYWYRQSLGQGLEFLIYFQGNSAPDKSGLPSDRFSAERTGGSVSTLTIQRTQQEDSAVYLCASSPDRSNTEAFFGQGTRLTVV.

This clonotype was observed a few times. CDR3 nucleotide sequence: TGCAGCGTTGAGGGTGGCAACACTGAAGCTTTCTTT. As protein: CSVEGGNTEAFF. The V and J genes are TRBV29-1 and TRBJ1-1; no firm D call. Between the trimmed V and J ends, which lost 3 bases and 2 bases, there was a span of 7 bases. The CDR3 spans 12 residues. Germline CDR1 is SQVTM and CDR2 is ANQGSEA.

This clonotype occurred many times. The J gene is TRBJ2-1, the V gene TRBV7-2, with 7 positions matching TRBD2. CDR3 length equals 15 residues. Germline loops: CDR1 SGHTA, CDR2 FQGNSA. V gave up 1 base and J gave up 7 bases; unmatched junction bases: 7. This chain's CDR3 is CASSLVPGGRNEQFF. CDR3 DNA sequence: TGTGCCAGCAGCTTAGTTCCGGGGGGAAGGAATGAGCAGTTCTTC.

This chain connects TRBV20-1 to TRBJ1-2; 8 nucleotides line up with TRBD1. CDR3 length: 12 residues. Germline V lookup: CDR1 DFQATT, CDR2 SNEGSKA (reference sequence). Unmatched junction bases numbered 8, after V lost 6 bases and J lost 8 bases. This CDR3 is CSAPGQGRGYTF. DNA for the CDR3: TGCAGTGCCCCCGGACAGGGCCGGGGCTACACCTTC.

This clonotype appeared many times. The CDR3 DNA is TGCGCCAGCAGCCCTAATTATCTAGCGGACACAGATACGCAGTATTTT. Protein: CASSPNYLADTDTQYF. The V and J genes are TRBV4-3 and TRBJ2-3; 7 nucleotides line up with TRBD2. The CDR3 is made up of 16 amino acids. With 4 bases clipped from V and 2 bases from J, the junction kept 9 bases outside the gene matches. Germline CDR1 reads LGHNA; CDR2 reads YSLEER.

The chain employs TRBV20-1 and TRBJ1-2; D is undetermined. Trimming pared 6 bases from V and 4 bases from J, leaving 15 bases between. This CDR3 has 13 residues. CDR1 and CDR2 (germline): DFQATT, SNEGSKA (reference sequence). CDR3 residues: CSATSREAYGYTF. Written as DNA, the CDR3 is TGCAGTGCAACATCCCGGGAAGCCTATGGCTACACCTTC.

The J gene is TRBJ2-2, the V gene TRBV7-2; 7 nucleotides line up with TRBD1. There are 14 residues in the CDR3. V lost 5 bases and J lost 4; bases outside the gene matches: 4. The germline V gene has CDR1 SGHTA and CDR2 FQGNSA. The CDR3 here is CASSTRTGTGELFF. In DNA, the CDR3 is TGTGCCAGCAGCACCCGGACAGGCACCGGGGAGCTGTTTTTT. The full variable domain, its missing parts supplied by reference TRBV7-2 and TRBJ2-2, is GAGVSQSPSNKVTEKGKDVELRCDPISGHTALYWYRQSLGQGLEFLIYFQGNSAPDKSGLPSDRFSAERTGGSVSTLTIQRTQQEDSAVYLCASSTRTGTGELFFGEGSRLTVL.

The rearrangement links TRBV9 to TRBJ2-4; no definite D call. This CDR3 is 14 amino acids long. V lost 4 bases to trimming and J lost 1 base, with 9 bases between them. Germline CDR1 reads SGDLS; CDR2 reads YYNGEE. In DNA form, the CDR3 reads TGTGCCAGCAGCCCGAGTTGGGCCAAAAACATTCAGTACTTC. Translation: CASSPSWAKNIQYF.

This clonotype was seen a few times. DNA of the CDR3: TGCGCCAGCAGCTCTGGAGGCAACTCTGGAAACACCATATATTTT. Encoded protein: CASSSGGNSGNTIYF. The chain combines TRBV5-1 with TRBJ1-3; D not certain. The CDR3 extends over 15 amino acids. The germline gives CDR1 SGHRS, CDR2 YFSETQ. The ends were cut back, 3 bases at V and 0 bases at J, with 10 bases in the middle.

This clonotype occurred a few times. The V gene is TRBV28, the J gene TRBJ2-5; TRBD2 is a possible D gene (5 bases). The V gene's germline CDR1 is MDHEN and CDR2 SYDVKM. V lost 7 bases and J lost 5, with 17 bases in between. The CDR3 loop spans 14 amino acids. The CDR3 loop is CASTIGPSRETQYF. The DNA of the CDR3 is TGTGCCAGCACCATCGGCCCTAGCAGGGAGACCCAGTACTTC.

This clonotype showed up many times. This chain uses TRBV5-1 with TRBJ1-4, with 8 bases aligning to TRBD1. The CDR3 is 16 amino acids. The trim removed 0 bases at V and 13 bases at J, leaving 14 bases unmatched. Per the germline V gene, CDR1 is SGHRS and CDR2 is YFSETQ. CDR3 nucleotide sequence: TGCGCCAGCAGCTTGGATCTTGGTGACGGGACAGGCTCACTGTTTTTT. It codes for CASSLDLGDGTGSLFF.

This clonotype was seen at least ten times. The gene calls are TRBV9 and TRBJ2-2; D uncertain. Looked up from germline, CDR1 is SGDLS and CDR2 is YYNGEE. The CDR3 length is 13 residues. Trimming removed 4 bases at V and 7 bases at J, with 11 bases between. The CDR3 spells CASSPSRSGELFF. The CDR3 DNA reads TGTGCCAGCAGCCCCTCGAGGAGCGGGGAGCTGTTTTTT. Variable domain in full (rest from reference TRBV9 and TRBJ2-2): DSGVTQTPKHLITATGQRVTLRCSPRSGDLSVYWYQQSLDQGLQFLIQYYNGEERAKGNILERFSAQQFPDLHSELNLSSLELGDSALYFCASSPSRSGELFFGEGSRLTVL.

The sample holds a few counts of this clonotype. This chain joins TRBV7-2 and TRBJ1-5; 7 bases are a match to TRBD1. Trimming cost V 3 bases and J 6 bases; bases outside gene matches: 2. The CDR3 is 13 amino acids. Looked up from germline, CDR1 is SGHTA and CDR2 is FQGNSA. The CDR3 DNA is TGTGCCAGCAGCTTGGGGACAGCTCAGCCCCAGCATTTT. This codes for CASSLGTAQPQHF.

V is TRBV20-1 and J is TRBJ1-1, with TRBD1 as a possible D gene (5 bases). This CDR3 is built from 13 residues. CDR1 is DFQATT, CDR2 SNEGSKA, per germline (reference sequence). Trimming left V 2 bases short and J 1 base short, with 8 bases between. DNA of the CDR3: TGCAGTGCTAGACAGGGTCCGAACACTGAAGCTTTCTTT. Its translation is CSARQGPNTEAFF.

This clonotype was counted many times. This chain joins TRBV7-2 and TRBJ2-3, with 10 bases matching TRBD2. Germline V gene sequence: CDR1 SGHTA, CDR2 FQGNSA. The length of the CDR3 is 15 residues. With V trimmed by 5 bases and J by 4 bases, 6 bases remained unmatched. CDR3 in DNA: TGTGCCAGCAGCCCCGGGACTAGCGTTCCAGATACGCAGTATTTT. Translating it yields CASSPGTSVPDTQYF.

This clonotype has at least ten counts. The CDR3 loop reads CASRTSGDTEAFF. The CDR3 region has the DNA TGCGCCAGCAGAACCTCAGGGGACACTGAAGCTTTCTTT. J is TRBJ1-1 and V is TRBV10-2, with D perhaps TRBD1 (6 bases). The CDR3 is 13 residues long. The V end lost 6 bases, the J end lost 3 bases, and 11 bases lay between the germline ends. The germline V gene encodes CDR1 WSHSY and CDR2 SAAADI.

This clonotype was seen a handful of times. V gene TRBV3-1 combines with J gene TRBJ2-3; 9 nucleotides match TRBD1. V lost 5 bases to trimming and J lost 6 bases; unmatched junction nucleotides: 12. The CDR3 extends over 16 amino acids. Germline lookup yields CDR1 LGHDT and CDR2 YNNKEL (reference sequence). This chain's CDR3 is CASSSRRDRAWDTQYF. In nucleotides, the CDR3 is TGTGCCAGCAGCTCGAGAAGGGACAGGGCTTGGGATACGCAGTATTTT.

This clonotype was seen a few times. The chain couples TRBV12-3 or TRBV12-4 to TRBJ2-3; TRBD1 matches 9 bases. V lost 2 bases to trimming and J lost 3 bases; unmatched junction nucleotides: 3. This CDR3 has 15 residues. CDR3 nucleotide sequence: TGTGCCAGCAGTTTATGGGACAGGGAAACAGATACGCAGTATTTT. Residues: CASSLWDRETDTQYF.

The table lists this clonotype with a few counts. One junction end does not reproduce the germline sequence, and a read error may be involved. The chain combines TRBV27 with TRBJ2-7, with D unclear. This CDR3 comprises 16 residues. Germline-derived CDR1 and CDR2 are MNHEY and SMNVEV (reference sequence). The CDR3 nucleotides read TGTGCCAGCAGTTTATCTAGGCTTAGCCCCTCCCACGAGCAGTACTTC. The encoded protein is CASSLSRLSPSHEQYF.

There are a few counts of this clonotype. V gene TRBV6-1 combines with J gene TRBJ2-2, with D tentatively TRBD2 (6 bases). With 3 bases removed from V and 6 bases from J, the gap between germline ends came to 14 bases. The germline V gene encodes CDR1 MNHNS and CDR2 SASEGT. CDR3 length: 15 amino acids. The CDR3 loop is CASSEMAGLAGELFF. In DNA form, the CDR3 reads TGTGCCAGCAGTGAGATGGCGGGGCTCGCCGGGGAGCTGTTTTTT.

This chain joins TRBV28 and TRBJ1-1; 7 nucleotides agree with TRBD1. Trimming took 6 bases from V and 10 from J; bases not matched to a gene: 5. Germline CDR1 reads MDHEN; CDR2 reads SYDVKM. The CDR3 runs to 11 residues. In DNA form, the CDR3 reads TGTGCCAGCAGCCGTTGGACAGGAGCTTTCTTT. It is translated as CASSRWTGAFF.

The chain uses TRBV5-1 and TRBJ2-5; no reliable D call. V was trimmed by 3 bases and J by 0 bases, leaving 15 bases between them. Looked up from germline, CDR1 is SGHRS and CDR2 is YFSETQ. The CDR3 spans 16 residues. The CDR3 region has the DNA TGCGCCAGCAGCTCCACGATAGCTAGTTACCAAGAGACCCAGTACTTC. It encodes CASSSTIASYQETQYF.

This clonotype was detected ten times or more. The chain carries TRBV29-1 and TRBJ1-2, with 9 bases that match TRBD1. The CDR3 sequence is 12 residues long. CDR1 and CDR2 (germline): SQVTM, ANQGSEA. V gave up 4 bases and J gave up 7 bases; unmatched junction bases: 4. As DNA, the CDR3 is TGCAGCGTTGGTGAGACAGGGGGTGGCTACACCTTC. It specifies CSVGETGGGYTF.

This chain uses TRBV9 with TRBJ1-2, with D tentatively TRBD1 (5 bases). The CDR3 is made up of 14 amino acids. Trimming cost V 3 bases and J 5 bases, with 14 bases left between them. Germline-derived CDR1 and CDR2 are SGDLS and YYNGEE. The CDR3 DNA sequence: TGTGCCAGCAGCGCCAACGACAGAGATTATGGCTACACCTTC. It is translated as CASSANDRDYGYTF.

The V call is TRBV4-3, the J call TRBJ2-5; possibly TRBD1 or TRBD2 for D (5 bases each). Trimming removed 0 bases from V and 6 bases from J, with 14 bases in between. Germline CDR1 is LGHNA and CDR2 is YSLEER. The CDR3 length is 15 residues. The CDR3 protein is CASSQETGGGQTQYF. The CDR3 DNA reads TGCGCCAGCAGCCAAGAAACGGGTGGGGGTCAGACCCAGTACTTC.